The 28 T cell receptor beta chains in this list originate from one sample, sequenced in a study of cytomegalovirus exposure and HLA in healthy donors. Vbeta (60) and Jbeta (13) primers were used in the PCR. Sequenced by immunoSEQ multiplex PCR; TCRdb stores in-frame clones only, minus some. The sample holds some 110,000 clones, approximately 78% seen once. Sequencing was done on a sample of PBMCs. The receptors come from a man aged 25-45 years in good health and CMV-seropositive.

The J gene is TRBJ2-2, the V gene TRBV5-8; no firm D call. Germline V gene data show CDR1 as SGHTS and CDR2 as YDEGEE. Trimming cost V 5 bases and J 3 bases, with 14 bases left between them. The CDR3 sequence is 15 residues long. The chain's CDR3 is CASSPRIRDTGELFF. The DNA of the CDR3 is TGTGCCAGCAGTCCTAGGATTCGGGACACCGGGGAGCTGTTTTTT.

A single count supports this clone. The J gene is TRBJ1-4, the V gene TRBV6-1; the D is unclear. CDR3 length equals 15 residues. CDR1 and CDR2 (germline): MNHNS, SASEGT. V lost 7 bases, J lost 4 bases, and 16 bases lay in between. In DNA form, the CDR3 reads TGTGCCAGCACAGCGGATACCTTCGTTAATGAAAAACTGTTTTTT. Translated, it gives CASTADTFVNEKLFF.

The chain employs TRBV11-2 and TRBJ2-1; TRBD2 matches at 7 bases. Germline V lookup: CDR1 SGHAT, CDR2 FQNNGV. Unmatched junction bases numbered 12, after V lost 3 bases and J lost 4 bases. The CDR3 has 17 amino acids. The CDR3 sequence is CASSFLGGEGPYNEQFF. The CDR3 DNA sequence: TGTGCCAGCAGCTTTCTCGGCGGGGAGGGGCCATACAATGAGCAGTTCTTC.

This sequence joins TRBV5-1 and TRBJ1-1, with TRBD1 as a possible D gene (5 bases). Deletions cut 0 bases from V and 3 bases from J, with 12 bases between. The CDR3 runs to 15 residues. Germline CDR1 is SGHRS and CDR2 is YFSETQ. In DNA form, the CDR3 reads TGCGCCAGCAGCTTGGCAGGGAGGGCGGACACTGAAGCTTTCTTT. Residues: CASSLAGRADTEAFF.

This clone was seen a few times. The chain employs TRBV28 and TRBJ2-2; D call uncertain. With 4 bases removed from V and 2 bases from J, the gap between germline ends came to 17 bases. The CDR3 loop spans 17 amino acids. Germline assignment: CDR1 MDHEN and CDR2 SYDVKM. The CDR3 spells CASSYTPGIINTGELFF. CDR3 DNA sequence: TGTGCCAGCAGTTATACTCCAGGCATAATTAACACCGGGGAGCTGTTTTTT.

The chain combines TRBV27 with TRBJ1-1; tentatively, D is TRBD1 (5 bases). V shed 6 bases and J shed 2 bases, with 19 bases lying between them. Germline assignment: CDR1 MNHEY and CDR2 SMNVEV (reference sequence). The CDR3 runs 16 residues. The CDR3 DNA is TGTGCCAGCAGCTCCCCTCAGGGTAGGGGCAACACTGAAGCTTTCTTT. Its translation is CASSSPQGRGNTEAFF.

This chain links TRBV7-3 with TRBJ2-1; no definite D call. V lost 4 bases and J lost 6, with 13 bases in between. Looked up from germline, CDR1 is SGHTA and CDR2 is FQGTGA. The length of the CDR3 is 14 residues. CDR3: CASSSPRNGNEQFF. The DNA of the CDR3 is TGTGCCAGCAGCTCCCCTAGAAACGGCAATGAGCAGTTCTTC.

V usage is TRBV6-5 and J usage is TRBJ2-7; 8 bases align to TRBD2. The V and J ends lost 5 bases and 2 bases, in that order; junction bases with no gene match: 5. CDR3 size: 14 residues. Germline loops: CDR1 MNHEY, CDR2 SVGAGI. The CDR3, as DNA: TGTGCCAGCAGTCTGACGCGGGGGGCCTACGAGCAGTACTTC. It encodes CASSLTRGAYEQYF.

The chain couples TRBV5-5 to TRBJ2-7; TRBD1 might be the D (5 bases). The CDR3 sequence is 16 residues long. V was cut by 0 bases and J by 1 base, with 14 bases left in between. Germline CDR1 reads SGHKS; CDR2 reads YYEKEE (reference sequence). This chain's CDR3 is CASSLEPARQSYEQYF. The CDR3 DNA follows: TGTGCCAGCAGCTTGGAACCAGCCAGACAGTCCTACGAGCAGTACTTC.

DNA of the CDR3: TGTGCCAGCAGCTTAGCGATAGGACTAGCGGGAGGGAATACCGGGGAGCTGTTTTTT. This encodes CASSLAIGLAGGNTGELFF. The gene calls are TRBV7-6 and TRBJ2-2; 15 nucleotides line up with TRBD2. The V gene's germline CDR1 is SGHVS and CDR2 FNYEAQ. J lost 5 bases, V lost 0 bases, and 7 bases had no gene match. This CDR3 has 19 residues.

In this sample, this clone turned up once. This chain joins TRBV30 and TRBJ1-2, with D perhaps matching TRBD1 (6 bases). V gave up 7 bases and J gave up 8 bases, with 23 bases separating them. CDR3 size: 14 residues. Germline V gene sequence: CDR1 GTSNPN, CDR2 SVGIG (reference sequence). The CDR3 DNA follows: TGTGCCTACCAAACAGGGCTCCGCCTCGGGGGCTACACCTTC. It yields the protein CAYQTGLRLGGYTF. Drawing the rest from reference TRBV30 and TRBJ1-2, the complete variable domain is SQTIHQWPATLVQPVGSPLSLECTVEGTSNPNLYWYRQAAGRGLQLLFYSVGIGQISSEVPQNLSASRPQDRQFILSSKKLLLSDSGFYLCAYQTGLRLGGYTFGSGTRLTVV.

The rearrangement joins TRBV4-2 to TRBJ2-7; TRBD1 matches 8 bases. Trimming at V came to 4 bases and at J to 1 base, leaving 0 bases not matched to a gene. CDR1 is LGHNA, CDR2 YNFKEQ, per germline. The CDR3 loop spans 13 amino acids. CDR3 residues: CASSRDRSYEQYF. CDR3 nucleotide sequence: TGTGCCAGCAGCCGGGACAGGTCCTACGAGCAGTACTTC.

The DNA for the CDR3 is TGTGCCAGCGGACCGCAGGGCTATGGCTACACCTTC. It specifies CASGPQGYGYTF. V usage is TRBV28 and J usage is TRBJ1-2; D is perhaps TRBD1 (5 bases). Germline V gene lookup returns CDR1 MDHEN and CDR2 SYDVKM. The V gene lost 8 bases and the J gene lost 4 bases, with 11 bases spanning the gap. The CDR3 is 12 amino acids.

This rearrangement joins TRBV5-6 to TRBJ2-7, with 7 bases lining up with TRBD1. Germline V gives CDR1 SGHDT, CDR2 YYEEEE. This CDR3 has 13 residues. The trim removed 3 bases at V and 2 bases at J, leaving 2 bases unmatched. As DNA, the CDR3 is TGTGCCAGCAGCTCTGGGACAGCCTACGAGCAGTACTTC. Protein: CASSSGTAYEQYF.

This clone appeared a few times. V is TRBV29-1 and J is TRBJ2-2; 9 nucleotides align to TRBD2. Per germline, CDR1 SQVTM and CDR2 ANQGSEA. CDR3 length: 14 amino acids. The V and J ends lost 6 bases and 2 bases, in that order; junction bases with no gene match: 4. CDR3 sequence: CSVDSGGNTGELFF. CDR3 in DNA: TGCAGCGTGGATAGCGGGGGTAACACCGGGGAGCTGTTTTTT.

The chain recombines TRBV5-1 with TRBJ2-7; possible D gene TRBD2, 6 bases. This CDR3 comprises 14 residues. The V gene's germline CDR1 is SGHRS and CDR2 YFSETQ. V lost 0 bases, J lost 3 bases, and 10 bases lay in between. The CDR3 DNA reads TGCGCCAGCAGCTTGGAACAGGACTACTACGAGCAGTACTTC. Protein sequence: CASSLEQDYYEQYF.

This chain uses TRBV6-1 with TRBJ2-4, with 8 bases matching TRBD2. Germline CDR1 MNHNS, CDR2 SASEGT. With V trimmed by 4 bases and J by 7 bases, 15 bases remained unmatched. CDR3 length equals 17 residues. The CDR3 is CASSVRSLDGGANIQYF. The CDR3 bases are TGTGCCAGCAGTGTCAGGTCCTTGGACGGGGGGGCCAACATTCAGTACTTC.

The CDR3 protein is CASSESQGIGLQHF. The CDR3, as DNA: TGTGCCAGCAGTGAATCGCAGGGGATTGGACTCCAGCATTTT. V and J are TRBV6-1 and TRBJ1-5; D is possibly TRBD1 (6 bases). Between the trimmed V and J ends, which lost 2 bases and 12 bases, there was a span of 17 bases. CDR3 length equals 14 residues. Germline assignment: CDR1 MNHNS and CDR2 SASEGT.

The rearrangement links TRBV6-5 to TRBJ2-5, with 7 bases identical to TRBD1. Germline V lookup: CDR1 MNHEY, CDR2 SVGAGI. V lost 5 bases and J lost 2; bases outside the gene matches: 5. This CDR3 is built from 14 residues. The CDR3 nucleotides read TGTGCCAGCAGTATAAACAGGGGACAAGAGACCCAGTACTTC. This sequence encodes CASSINRGQETQYF.

The rearrangement uses TRBV5-1 and TRBJ1-4, with 8 nucleotides matching TRBD1. In germline, CDR1 is SGHRS, CDR2 YFSETQ. The CDR3 consists of 16 residues. Germline trimming cut 3 bases from V and 7 bases from J; bases unmatched to any gene: 11. As DNA, the CDR3 is TGCGCCAGCAGCTCCCAGACAGGGGAATTGGTTGAAAAACTGTTTTTT. As protein: CASSSQTGELVEKLFF.

The V gene is TRBV29-1, the J gene TRBJ1-1, with D maybe TRBD1 (6 bases). Germline V lookup: CDR1 SQVTM, CDR2 ANQGSEA. V was cut by 6 bases and J by 5 bases, with 13 bases left in between. CDR3 length: 12 amino acids. CDR3 sequence: CSVEGGGTEAFF. The CDR3 nucleotides read TGCAGCGTGGAGGGGGGGGGAACTGAAGCTTTCTTT.

This chain joins TRBV2 and TRBJ1-2, with TRBD1 as a possible D gene (5 bases). Germline V gene sequence: CDR1 SNHLY, CDR2 FYNNEI. The CDR3 has 13 amino acids. Between the trimmed V and J ends, which lost 4 bases and 5 bases, there was a span of 11 bases. The CDR3 coding sequence is TGTGCCAGCAGTGGGCCAGGGCCATATGGCTACACCTTC. Protein: CASSGPGPYGYTF.

V and J are TRBV5-5 and TRBJ2-3, with D perhaps matching TRBD1 (5 bases). Germline V gene lookup returns CDR1 SGHKS and CDR2 YYEKEE (reference sequence). The CDR3 length is 16 residues. Trimming stripped 2 bases from V and 1 base from J, with 14 bases between. CDR3 residues: CASSFWTSLGTDTQYF. The CDR3 nucleotides read TGTGCCAGCAGCTTTTGGACATCGCTGGGCACAGATACGCAGTATTTT.

The genes are TRBV19 and TRBJ1-2, with 9 positions matching TRBD1. The CDR3 has 15 residues. Germline-derived CDR1 and CDR2 are LNHDA and SQIVND (reference sequence). Unmatched junction bases numbered 7, after V lost 5 bases and J lost 3 bases. The CDR3 is CASSLTDRGYYGYTF. In nucleotides, the CDR3 is TGTGCCAGTAGTCTAACGGACAGGGGATACTATGGCTACACCTTC.

This clone turned up a few times. The rearrangement joins TRBV27 to TRBJ2-1; D unresolved. Trimming took off 6 bases at V and 8 bases at J, with 14 bases between the two ends. The germline CDR1 and CDR2 sequences are MNHEY and SMNVEV (reference sequence). The CDR3 totals 13 residues. Here the CDR3 reads CASSSTVEDEQFF. CDR3 sequence (DNA): TGTGCCAGCAGCTCAACGGTAGAGGATGAGCAGTTCTTC.

This chain connects TRBV5-4 to TRBJ2-5; D uncertain. V was trimmed by 4 bases and J by 1 base, leaving 11 bases between them. Per the germline V gene, CDR1 is SGHNT and CDR2 is YYREEE (reference sequence). This CDR3 has 14 residues. The CDR3 reads CASSVDWLQETQYF. CDR3 DNA sequence: TGTGCCAGCAGCGTAGACTGGCTCCAAGAGACCCAGTACTTC.

DNA for the CDR3: TGTGCCATCAGTACGGGACAGGGGTACAATGAGCAGTTCTTC. Translating gives CAISTGQGYNEQFF. The chain joins TRBV10-3 to TRBJ2-1, with 10 bases lining up with TRBD1. CDR1 is ENHRY, CDR2 SYGVKD, per germline. V lost 5 bases and J lost 4; bases outside the gene matches: 2. CDR3 length equals 14 residues.

The rearrangement links TRBV19 to TRBJ1-2; D is ambiguous. Trimming pared 7 bases from V and 8 bases from J, leaving 17 bases between. CDR1 LNHDA and CDR2 SQIVND come from the germline V gene (reference sequence). This CDR3 contains 13 residues. CDR3 loop: CASTPREGNGYTF. DNA of the CDR3: TGTGCCAGTACCCCCCGGGAGGGAAACGGCTACACCTTC.